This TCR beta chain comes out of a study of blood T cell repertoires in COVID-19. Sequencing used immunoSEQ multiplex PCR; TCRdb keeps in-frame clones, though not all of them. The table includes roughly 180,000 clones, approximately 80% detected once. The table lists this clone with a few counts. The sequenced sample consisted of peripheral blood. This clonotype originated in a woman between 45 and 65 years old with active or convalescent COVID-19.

In DNA, the CDR3 is TGTGCCAGCAGTTACACCCAGGGTAAGGAGCAGTACTTC. Amino acid sequence: CASSYTQGKEQYF. This chain uses TRBV6-2 or TRBV6-3 with TRBJ2-7; weak D call: TRBD1 (5 bases). Germline V lookup: CDR1 MNHEY, CDR2 SVGEGT. V lost 2 bases, J lost 7 bases, and 12 bases lay in between. The CDR3 totals 13 residues.